This entry features one TCR beta chain sequence. What it binds is unknown. With 60 Vbeta and 13 Jbeta primers, the PCR was carried out. Profiling relied on immunoSEQ multiplex PCR, and the TCRdb table lists in-frame clones only, not all of them. The sample has fewer than 200,000 clones, approximately 81% seen once. The sample originates from a study of cytomegalovirus exposure and HLA in healthy donors. Study-wide findings and caveats: Roughly uniform depth of sequencing across donors was assumed in presence/absence analyses. Earlier analysis looked at TCR beta V segments, and most were productive about 90% or about 30% of the time.

Nominally healthy donors were sampled, though unrecorded immune exposures were likely. The CDR3 loop spans 16 amino acids. V is TRBV21-1 and J is TRBJ2-2; the table's D call TRBD1 went unverified against the DNA. TRBV21-1 is listed as a pseudogene. Sequencing was performed on PBMCs. The TCR comes from a woman in her twenties or thirties in good health and CMV-seronegative. The CDR3 is CASSTLRQVVNGELFF. CDR3 coding DNA: TGTGCCAGCAGCACGTTGAGACAGGTTGTTAACGGGGAGCTGTTTTTT.